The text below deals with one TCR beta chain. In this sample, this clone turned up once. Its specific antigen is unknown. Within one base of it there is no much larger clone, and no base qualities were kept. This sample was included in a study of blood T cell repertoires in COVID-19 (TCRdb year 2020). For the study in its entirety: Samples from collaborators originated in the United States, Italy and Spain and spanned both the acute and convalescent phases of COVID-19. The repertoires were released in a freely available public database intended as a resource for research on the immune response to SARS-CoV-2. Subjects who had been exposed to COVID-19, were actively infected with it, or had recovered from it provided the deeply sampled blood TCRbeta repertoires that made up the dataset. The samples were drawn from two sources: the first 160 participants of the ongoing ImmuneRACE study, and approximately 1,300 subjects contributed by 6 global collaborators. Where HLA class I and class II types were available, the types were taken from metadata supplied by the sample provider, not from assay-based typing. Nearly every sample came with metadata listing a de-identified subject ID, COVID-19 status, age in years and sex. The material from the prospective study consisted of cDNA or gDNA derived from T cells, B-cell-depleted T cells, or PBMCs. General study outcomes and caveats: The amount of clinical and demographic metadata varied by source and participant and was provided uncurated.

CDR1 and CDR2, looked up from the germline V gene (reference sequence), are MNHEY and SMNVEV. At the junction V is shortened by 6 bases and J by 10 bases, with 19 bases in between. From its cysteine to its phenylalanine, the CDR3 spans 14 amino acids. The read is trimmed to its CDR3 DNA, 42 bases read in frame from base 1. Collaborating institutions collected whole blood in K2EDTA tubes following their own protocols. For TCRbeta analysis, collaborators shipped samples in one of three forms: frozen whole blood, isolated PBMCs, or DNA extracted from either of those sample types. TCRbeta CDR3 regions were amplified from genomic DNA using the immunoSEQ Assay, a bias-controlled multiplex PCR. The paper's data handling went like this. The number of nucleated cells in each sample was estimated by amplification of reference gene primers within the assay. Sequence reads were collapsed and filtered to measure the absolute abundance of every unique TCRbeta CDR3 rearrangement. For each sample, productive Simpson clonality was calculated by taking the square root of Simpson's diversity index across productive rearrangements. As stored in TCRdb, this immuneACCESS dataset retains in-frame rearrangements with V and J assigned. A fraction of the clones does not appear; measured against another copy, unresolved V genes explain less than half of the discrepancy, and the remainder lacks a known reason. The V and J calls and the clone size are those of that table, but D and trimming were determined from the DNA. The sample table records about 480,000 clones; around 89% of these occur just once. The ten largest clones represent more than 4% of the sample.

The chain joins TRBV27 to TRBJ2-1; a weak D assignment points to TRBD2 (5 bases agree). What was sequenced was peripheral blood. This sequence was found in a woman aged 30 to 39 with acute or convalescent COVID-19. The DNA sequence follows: TGTGCCAGCAGCGTCGCCGGAGGCCCACGAGAGCAGTTCTTC. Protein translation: CASSVAGGPREQFF.